This TCR beta chain was obtained from a study of tumor-infiltrating lymphocytes in primary liver carcinoma. V was pared by 8 bases and J by 3 bases, with 8 bases of the junction left unmatched. This CDR3 comprises 15 residues. Germline CDR1 SQVTM, CDR2 ANQGSEA. The authors made TCR beta cDNA from around 500 ng total RNA with a constant-region primer. Slightly modified ARM-PCR with three nested multiplex PCR rounds yielded TCR beta libraries. With TRBV1-TRBV30 forward primers and a C-beta reverse primer, the first two PCR rounds were run for around 10 cycles each. One entry per CDR3 protein results from TCRdb running MiXCR on the multiplex PCR reads. The sample has 100,000 to 120,000 distinct CDR3 sequences, 82% seen once. From unsorted bulk tissue weighing roughly 19-34 mg, DNA and RNA were co-extracted. This clonotype is categorized as medium-sized (0.01 to 0.1%).

Input material: liver tumor tissue from sampling region 3. As to subset: tumor region T3, left-lateral pole. This receptor was identified in a man in his forties with primary liver carcinoma and hepatitis B virus infection. The chain has TRBV29-1 and TRBJ2-3; TRBD2 aligns across 13 bases. The CDR3 DNA is TGCAGCCTTCGGACTAGCGGGAGTAGAACAGATACGCAGTATTTT. Its translation is CSLRTSGSRTDTQYF.